This T cell receptor beta chain was obtained from a study of T cells in Graves' hyperthyroidism and ophthalmopathy. The CDR3 regions of TCR beta were amplified from RNA transcripts. With the HTBI primer set, the TCR CDR3 went through a first round of RT-PCR. TCRdb re-called the multiplex PCR reads through MiXCR, storing one row per CDR3 protein. The sample lists 270,000 or so distinct CDR3 sequences; approximately 14% were seen once. In its sample, this clonotype was seen many times. This CDR3 is 10 amino acids long. The V gene's germline CDR1 is SQVTM and CDR2 ANQGSEA. Between the trimmed V and J ends, which lost 0 bases and 11 bases, there was a span of 7 bases.

The receptor was isolated from a woman in her 50s with Graves' hyperthyroidism that later progressed to Graves' ophthalmopathy. The rearrangement joins TRBV29-1 to TRBJ1-1; no definite D call. The sequencing input was blood. DNA for the CDR3: TGCAGCGTTGAAGACCTGGGGGCTTTCTTT. It encodes CSVEDLGAFF.